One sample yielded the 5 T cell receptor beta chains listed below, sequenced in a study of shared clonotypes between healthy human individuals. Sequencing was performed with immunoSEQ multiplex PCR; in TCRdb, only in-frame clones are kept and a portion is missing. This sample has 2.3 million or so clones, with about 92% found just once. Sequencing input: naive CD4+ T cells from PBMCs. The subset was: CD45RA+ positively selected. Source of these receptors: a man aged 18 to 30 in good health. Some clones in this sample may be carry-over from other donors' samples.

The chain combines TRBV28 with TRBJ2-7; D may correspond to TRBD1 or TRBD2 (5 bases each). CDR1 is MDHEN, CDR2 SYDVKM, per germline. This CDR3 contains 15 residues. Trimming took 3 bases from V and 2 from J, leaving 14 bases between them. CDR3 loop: CASSLRGAPAYEQYF. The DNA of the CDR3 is TGTGCCAGCAGTTTGAGAGGGGCTCCAGCCTACGAGCAGTACTTC.

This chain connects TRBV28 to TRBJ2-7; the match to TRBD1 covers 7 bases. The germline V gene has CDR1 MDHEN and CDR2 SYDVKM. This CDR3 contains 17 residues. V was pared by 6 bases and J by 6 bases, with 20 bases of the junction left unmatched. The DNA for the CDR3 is TGTGCCAGCAGGACCCCGGGACAGCCGTTAGCCTACGGCGAGCAGTACTTC. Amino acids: CASRTPGQPLAYGEQYF.

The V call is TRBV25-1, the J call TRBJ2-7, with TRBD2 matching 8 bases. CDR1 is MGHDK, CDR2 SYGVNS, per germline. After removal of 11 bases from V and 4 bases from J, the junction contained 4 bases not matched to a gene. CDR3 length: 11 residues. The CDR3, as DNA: TGTGCCGCCGAGCGGGAGTACGAGCAGTACTTC. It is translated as CAAEREYEQYF.

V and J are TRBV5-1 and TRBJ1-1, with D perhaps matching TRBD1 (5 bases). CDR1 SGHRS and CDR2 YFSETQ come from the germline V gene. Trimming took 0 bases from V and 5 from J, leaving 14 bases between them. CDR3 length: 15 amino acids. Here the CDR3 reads CASSLAGDRGTEAFF. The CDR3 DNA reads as TGCGCCAGCAGCTTGGCGGGGGATCGTGGAACTGAAGCTTTCTTT.

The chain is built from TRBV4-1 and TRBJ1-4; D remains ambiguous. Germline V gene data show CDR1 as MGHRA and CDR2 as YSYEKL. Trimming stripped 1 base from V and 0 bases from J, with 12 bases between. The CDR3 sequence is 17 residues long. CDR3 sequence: CASSQAKGATTNEKLFF. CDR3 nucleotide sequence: TGCGCCAGCAGCCAAGCCAAGGGAGCTACAACTAATGAAAAACTGTTTTTT.